The rows below give T cell receptor beta chains drawn from one sample of a study of T-cell memory formation after mild COVID-19. TCRdb fed the 5' RACE reads into MiXCR, producing one record per CDR3 protein. The table records about 470,000 distinct CDR3 sequences, 20% to 30% of them present only once. The specimen was PBMCs or a T cell subset sorted from them (not recorded which). The receptor source for this set is an adult woman who had mild COVID-19 (a few samples of this study predate the infection). Cell type and time point are not known. CDR3s include the opening cysteine and the closing phenylalanine or tryptophan. The D gene is left open where the match is weak. Rows may omit the clone size; those that give it use once, few, many or a size class.

CDR3 DNA: TGTGCCAGTAGTTCGGCCGGGACAGGTACCTACGAGCAGTACTTC; CDR3 protein: CASSSAGTGTYEQYF; V gene: TRBV19; clone size: -; D gene: TRBD1; J gene: TRBJ2-7
CDR3 DNA: TGTGCCAGCAGGTCAGGGGCCCTGAACACTGAAGCTTTCTTT; CDR3 protein: CASRSGALNTEAFF; V gene: TRBV12-3/TRBV12-4; clone size: -; D gene: -; J gene: TRBJ1-1
CDR3 DNA: TGCAGTGCCCCGCGCGGCCCCCGCACGGATACGCAGTATTTT; CDR3 protein: CSAPRGPRTDTQYF; V gene: TRBV20-1; clone size: few; D gene: -; J gene: TRBJ2-3
CDR3 DNA: TGTGCCAGCAGTTTATACCTCCCGGCTAGCGGGGAAGGGGAGCTGTTTTTT; CDR3 protein: CASSLYLPASGEGELFF; V gene: TRBV27; clone size: -; D gene: TRBD2; J gene: TRBJ2-2
CDR3 DNA: TGTGCCAGCAGCTCCCCCCTGGGTGGCGGGAGGGCCTACGAGCAGTACTTC; CDR3 protein: CASSSPLGGGRAYEQYF; V gene: TRBV7-9; clone size: once; D gene: TRBD2; J gene: TRBJ2-7
CDR3 DNA: TGTGCCAGCAGTCCCACCGGGGGGTCCTGGGAGCAGTACTTC; CDR3 protein: CASSPTGGSWEQYF; V gene: TRBV27; clone size: many; D gene: TRBD2; J gene: TRBJ2-7
CDR3 DNA: TGTGCTAGTGGTCCGCCGTATGGGACAGGGGACTACAATGAGCAGTTCTTC; CDR3 protein: CASGPPYGTGDYNEQFF; V gene: TRBV12-5; clone size: -; D gene: TRBD1; J gene: TRBJ2-1
CDR3 DNA: TGTGCCAGCAGCCGTATATCGTATCGGGGACAGAGTTATGGCTACACCTTC; CDR3 protein: CASSRISYRGQSYGYTF; V gene: TRBV7-9; clone size: -; D gene: TRBD1; J gene: TRBJ1-2
CDR3 DNA: TGTGCCAGCAGCTTAATCGGGGGACCCACAGATACGCAGTATTTT; CDR3 protein: CASSLIGGPTDTQYF; V gene: TRBV11-2; clone size: few; D gene: -; J gene: TRBJ2-3
CDR3 DNA: TGCAGCGTGGGGGCCCAAACAGGGGAGACCCAGTACTTC; CDR3 protein: CSVGAQTGETQYF; V gene: TRBV29-1; clone size: -; D gene: -; J gene: TRBJ2-5
CDR3 DNA: TGTGCCAGCAGTCTGGAAGGTGGAGGGAGAATCTACGAGCAGTACTTC; CDR3 protein: CASSLEGGGRIYEQYF; V gene: TRBV6-2/TRBV6-3; clone size: -; D gene: -; J gene: TRBJ2-7
CDR3 DNA: TGTGCCAGCAGCTCCCTAGGAGGGGGGCGGGGGGAAGATACGCAGTATTTT; CDR3 protein: CASSSLGGGRGEDTQYF; V gene: TRBV6-5; clone size: -; D gene: TRBD2; J gene: TRBJ2-3
CDR3 DNA: TGTGCCAGCAGCCCACGGGACAGGGGCCCCTACGAGCAGTACTTC; CDR3 protein: CASSPRDRGPYEQYF; V gene: TRBV9; clone size: -; D gene: TRBD1; J gene: TRBJ2-7
CDR3 DNA: TGTGCCAGCAGCTTGTTAGAGGGGCCTGCCTACGAGCAGTACTTC; CDR3 protein: CASSLLEGPAYEQYF; V gene: TRBV5-6; clone size: once; D gene: -; J gene: TRBJ2-7
CDR3 DNA: TGTGCCAGCAAGGAGGAGAGACTCACAGATACGCAGTATTTT; CDR3 protein: CASKEERLTDTQYF; V gene: TRBV11-2; clone size: few; D gene: -; J gene: TRBJ2-3
CDR3 DNA: TGTGCCAGCGGTACAGGGGCCTACAATGAGCAGTTCTTC; CDR3 protein: CASGTGAYNEQFF; V gene: TRBV12-3/TRBV12-4; clone size: few; D gene: TRBD1; J gene: TRBJ2-1
CDR3 DNA: TGTGCCAGCAGCTCAGAACCGGGACAGGGGGAGTATTTT; CDR3 protein: CASSSEPGQGEYF; V gene: TRBV7-6; clone size: few; D gene: TRBD1; J gene: TRBJ2-3
CDR3 DNA: TGTGCCAGCAGCCTACTCTTCCTGGGGGAGCAGTACTTC; CDR3 protein: CASSLLFLGEQYF; V gene: TRBV7-2; clone size: -; D gene: -; J gene: TRBJ2-7
CDR3 DNA: TGCAGCGTTGACAGGGCTCCTGAAGATTTCTTT; CDR3 protein: CSVDRAPEDFF; V gene: TRBV29-1; clone size: -; D gene: -; J gene: TRBJ1-1
CDR3 DNA: TGTGCCAGTAGGCCGGGACAGGACACCGGGGAGCTGTTTTTT; CDR3 protein: CASRPGQDTGELFF; V gene: TRBV19; clone size: once; D gene: TRBD1; J gene: TRBJ2-2
CDR3 DNA: TGCAGTGCTCCGAGCCAGGGCAATCAGCCCCAGCATTTT; CDR3 protein: CSAPSQGNQPQHF; V gene: TRBV20-1; clone size: few; D gene: -; J gene: TRBJ1-5
CDR3 DNA: TGCGCCAGCAGCCCCGGGGACTTTCCAACCGATACGCAGTATTTT; CDR3 protein: CASSPGDFPTDTQYF; V gene: TRBV5-1; clone size: few; D gene: -; J gene: TRBJ2-3
CDR3 DNA: TGTGCCAGCAGTTACCCTGGCAGGGGGACCGAGCAGTACTTC; CDR3 protein: CASSYPGRGTEQYF; V gene: TRBV6-2/TRBV6-3; clone size: few; D gene: TRBD1; J gene: TRBJ2-7
CDR3 DNA: TGTGCCAGCAGCCAGGGACGGTGGCACCAAGAGACCCAGTACTTC; CDR3 protein: CASSQGRWHQETQYF; V gene: TRBV6-2/TRBV6-3; clone size: few; D gene: -; J gene: TRBJ2-5
CDR3 DNA: TGCAGTGCTAGAGGCATCGGACAGAACTATGGCTACACCTTC; CDR3 protein: CSARGIGQNYGYTF; V gene: TRBV20-1; clone size: -; D gene: -; J gene: TRBJ1-2
CDR3 DNA: TGCAGCGTTGAAGGGGTAGATAACTATGGCTACACCTTC; CDR3 protein: CSVEGVDNYGYTF; V gene: TRBV29-1; clone size: few; D gene: -; J gene: TRBJ1-2
CDR3 DNA: TGCAGTGCTAGCTCTAACACGGGGAGGGGGTATGAGCAGTTCTTC; CDR3 protein: CSASSNTGRGYEQFF; V gene: TRBV20-1; clone size: -; D gene: -; J gene: TRBJ2-1
CDR3 DNA: TGTGCCTGGCGGGGGGCGTTGGGCAATCAGCCCCAGCATTTT; CDR3 protein: CAWRGALGNQPQHF; V gene: TRBV30; clone size: many; D gene: -; J gene: TRBJ1-5
CDR3 DNA: TGTGCCAGCAGAAGCGGGGGCACCGCCTACAATGAGCAGTTCTTC; CDR3 protein: CASRSGGTAYNEQFF; V gene: TRBV25-1; clone size: -; D gene: TRBD2; J gene: TRBJ2-1
CDR3 DNA: TGTGCCAGCAGCCTCCGGACAGGGAGGACTGAAGCTTTCTTT; CDR3 protein: CASSLRTGRTEAFF; V gene: TRBV5-6; clone size: -; D gene: TRBD1; J gene: TRBJ1-1
CDR3 DNA: TGTGCCAGCAGCTTAGGACAGGGAGTAGATACGCAGTATTTT; CDR3 protein: CASSLGQGVDTQYF; V gene: TRBV7-9; clone size: -; D gene: TRBD1; J gene: TRBJ2-3
CDR3 DNA: TGTGCCAGCAGTCAGTTTATCGGGGAGCTGTTTTTT; CDR3 protein: CASSQFIGELFF; V gene: TRBV6-5; clone size: few; D gene: -; J gene: TRBJ2-2
CDR3 DNA: TGCGCCAGCAGCACAGGGAGTTCGAAGAACGAGCAGTACTTC; CDR3 protein: CASSTGSSKNEQYF; V gene: TRBV5-1; clone size: few; D gene: -; J gene: TRBJ2-7
CDR3 DNA: TGTGCCAGCAGTTTAAGACAGAGGCTAGCCAAAAACATTCAGTACTTC; CDR3 protein: CASSLRQRLAKNIQYF; V gene: TRBV12-3/TRBV12-4; clone size: -; D gene: -; J gene: TRBJ2-4
CDR3 DNA: TGTGCCAGCAGGGGACAGGGATGGTCTCTCACCGGGGAGCTGTTTTTT; CDR3 protein: CASRGQGWSLTGELFF; V gene: TRBV6-1; clone size: -; D gene: TRBD1; J gene: TRBJ2-2
CDR3 DNA: TGCGCCAGCAGCTTGGCCGCAGGGGGCATCGGGGAGCTGTTTTTT; CDR3 protein: CASSLAAGGIGELFF; V gene: TRBV5-1; clone size: few; D gene: TRBD1; J gene: TRBJ2-2
CDR3 DNA: TGTGCCACCAGTGACCAGATAGCGGGAGGAACCTACGAGCAGTACTTC; CDR3 protein: CATSDQIAGGTYEQYF; V gene: TRBV24-1; clone size: few; D gene: TRBD2; J gene: TRBJ2-7
CDR3 DNA: TGCAGTGCATTTGGCTTCATGAACACTGAAGCTTTCTTT; CDR3 protein: CSAFGFMNTEAFF; V gene: TRBV20-1; clone size: few; D gene: -; J gene: TRBJ1-1
CDR3 DNA: TGTGCCACCAGTGACCCCGGACTGTTTGAGCAGTTCTTC; CDR3 protein: CATSDPGLFEQFF; V gene: TRBV24-1; clone size: -; D gene: -; J gene: TRBJ2-1
CDR3 DNA: TGTGCCAGCAGTCACGGACGGAGTAAAGAGACCCAGTACTTC; CDR3 protein: CASSHGRSKETQYF; V gene: TRBV5-6; clone size: -; D gene: -; J gene: TRBJ2-5
CDR3 DNA: TGTGCCACCAGTGAGCCGGGACAATCCACTGAAGCTTTCTTT; CDR3 protein: CATSEPGQSTEAFF; V gene: TRBV24-1; clone size: few; D gene: -; J gene: TRBJ1-1
CDR3 DNA: TGTGCCAGCAGCTTAGGATGGGGGGGCCTTACAGGCAATCAGCCCCAGCATTTT; CDR3 protein: CASSLGWGGLTGNQPQHF; V gene: TRBV7-8; clone size: -; D gene: -; J gene: TRBJ1-5
CDR3 DNA: TGTGCCAGTAGTTTCGTGGGACACAATGAGCAGTTCTTC; CDR3 protein: CASSFVGHNEQFF; V gene: TRBV19; clone size: -; D gene: -; J gene: TRBJ2-1
CDR3 DNA: TGTGCCAGCAGTTACGGTACCAGGGATACTAATGAAAAACTGTTTTTT; CDR3 protein: CASSYGTRDTNEKLFF; V gene: TRBV6-2/TRBV6-3; clone size: -; D gene: -; J gene: TRBJ1-4
CDR3 DNA: TGCGCCAGCAGCCAAGTATCACAGGCAGAGACCCAGTACTTC; CDR3 protein: CASSQVSQAETQYF; V gene: TRBV4-1; clone size: few; D gene: -; J gene: TRBJ2-5
CDR3 DNA: TGCGCCAGCAGCGCCCGAGGGGTCGGAGTCACCGGGGAGCTGTTTTTT; CDR3 protein: CASSARGVGVTGELFF; V gene: TRBV5-1; clone size: few; D gene: -; J gene: TRBJ2-2
CDR3 DNA: TGTGCCAGCAGCCCAACGGGACCCCCTTACAATGAGCAGTTCTTC; CDR3 protein: CASSPTGPPYNEQFF; V gene: TRBV25-1; clone size: few; D gene: -; J gene: TRBJ2-1
CDR3 DNA: TGTGCCACCAGTGATTCGACAGGGAATTCCTACGAGCAGTACTTC; CDR3 protein: CATSDSTGNSYEQYF; V gene: TRBV24-1; clone size: -; D gene: TRBD1; J gene: TRBJ2-7
CDR3 DNA: TGTGCCAGCAGCTTCAGGGGGGAGGCAGATACGCAGTATTTT; CDR3 protein: CASSFRGEADTQYF; V gene: TRBV7-9; clone size: few; D gene: -; J gene: TRBJ2-3
CDR3 DNA: TGTGCCAGCAGCCAGAATGCTTTAGCGGGGGGGTTAGATACGCAGTATTTT; CDR3 protein: CASSQNALAGGLDTQYF; V gene: TRBV5-5; clone size: -; D gene: TRBD2; J gene: TRBJ2-3
CDR3 DNA: TGTGCCAGCAGCCCGTCCCGGGACGCGGTCGGGCAGTTCTTC; CDR3 protein: CASSPSRDAVGQFF; V gene: TRBV3-1; clone size: -; D gene: -; J gene: TRBJ2-1
CDR3 DNA: TGTGCCAGCTCACCTGGGGATGCTGGCAATCAGCCCCAGCATTTT; CDR3 protein: CASSPGDAGNQPQHF; V gene: TRBV18; clone size: -; D gene: -; J gene: TRBJ1-5
CDR3 DNA: TGTGCCAGCAGCGTGGACAGGACCGGGGAGCTGTTTTTT; CDR3 protein: CASSVDRTGELFF; V gene: TRBV2; clone size: -; D gene: TRBD1; J gene: TRBJ2-2
CDR3 DNA: TGTGCCAGCAGTTCTAGCGTCCGCGACGAGACCCAGTACTTC; CDR3 protein: CASSSSVRDETQYF; V gene: TRBV6-2/TRBV6-3; clone size: -; D gene: -; J gene: TRBJ2-5
CDR3 DNA: TGCGCCAGCAGCCCCCGGACTAGCGGGAAGGCACACGGCTCTGGGGCCAACGTCCTGACTTTC; CDR3 protein: CASSPRTSGKAHGSGANVLTF; V gene: TRBV4-3; clone size: few; D gene: TRBD2; J gene: TRBJ2-6
CDR3 DNA: TGTGCCAGCAGGGGCAAGGGGGAGGAAGAGACCCAGTACTTC; CDR3 protein: CASRGKGEEETQYF; V gene: TRBV9; clone size: -; D gene: -; J gene: TRBJ2-5
CDR3 DNA: TGTGCCAGCAGCTTAGGCCTTGCGAGCGGGGGTTTGGATGAGCAGTTCTTC; CDR3 protein: CASSLGLASGGLDEQFF; V gene: TRBV7-8; clone size: few; D gene: TRBD2; J gene: TRBJ2-1